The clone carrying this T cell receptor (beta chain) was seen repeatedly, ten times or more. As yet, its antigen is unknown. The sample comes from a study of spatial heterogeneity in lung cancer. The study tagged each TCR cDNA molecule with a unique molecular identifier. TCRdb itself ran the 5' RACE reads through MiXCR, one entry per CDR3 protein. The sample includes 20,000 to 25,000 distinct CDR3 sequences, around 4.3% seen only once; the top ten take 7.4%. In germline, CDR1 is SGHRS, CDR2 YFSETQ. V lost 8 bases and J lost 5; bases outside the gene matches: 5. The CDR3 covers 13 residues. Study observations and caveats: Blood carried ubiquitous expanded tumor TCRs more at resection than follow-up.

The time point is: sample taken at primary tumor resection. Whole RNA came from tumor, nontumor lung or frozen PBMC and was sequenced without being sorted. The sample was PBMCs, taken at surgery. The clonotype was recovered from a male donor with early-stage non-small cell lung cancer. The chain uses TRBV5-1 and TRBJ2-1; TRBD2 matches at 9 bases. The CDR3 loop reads CASRLAANNEQFF. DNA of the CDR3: TGCGCCAGTAGACTAGCGGCCAACAATGAGCAGTTCTTC. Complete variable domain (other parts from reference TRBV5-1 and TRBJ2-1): KAGVTQTPRYLIKTRGQQVTLSCSPISGHRSVSWYQQTPGQGLQFLFEYFSETQRNKGNFPGRFSGRQFSNSRSEMNVSTLELGDSALYLCASRLAANNEQFFGPGTRLTVL.